These 7 T cell receptor beta chains originate from one sample sequenced in a study of blood T cell repertoires in COVID-19. Sequenced by immunoSEQ multiplex PCR; TCRdb stores in-frame clones only, minus some. The sample holds about 150,000 clones, over 75% seen once. Input material: peripheral blood. These receptors were collected from a human donor in a cohort sampled during active COVID-19.

The chain combines TRBV19 with TRBJ1-4; D is unresolved. The V and J ends lost 6 bases and 7 bases respectively, with 9 bases between them. The CDR3 totals 12 residues. Germline assignment: CDR1 LNHDA and CDR2 SQIVND (reference sequence). CDR3 sequence (DNA): TGTGCCAGTAGGGGAGACGGTGAAAAACTGTTTTTT. This gives the protein CASRGDGEKLFF. Based on the CDR3 plus reference TRBV19 and TRBJ1-4, the full variable domain is DGGITQSPKYLFRKEGQNVTLSCEQNLNHDAMYWYRQDPGQGLRLIYYSQIVNDFQKGDIAEGYSVSREKKESFPLTVTSAQKNPTAFYLCASRGDGEKLFFGSGTQLSVL.

The V gene is TRBV12-3 or TRBV12-4, the J gene TRBJ2-5; TRBD1 agrees at 7 bases. The V gene end was trimmed by 6 bases and the J gene end by 4 bases; junction bases not matched to a gene: 5. There are 13 residues in the CDR3. CDR3 loop: CASRRTGVETQYF. CDR3 in DNA: TGTGCCAGCAGGCGTACAGGGGTAGAGACCCAGTACTTC.

V and J are TRBV12-3 or TRBV12-4 and TRBJ1-1, with a possible D match to TRBD1 (6 bases). Trimming removed 5 bases at V and 4 bases at J, with 11 bases between. The CDR3 runs to 13 residues. CDR3 DNA: TGTGCCAGCAGTAGGGGGACAATCACTGAAGCTTTCTTT. Translation: CASSRGTITEAFF.

This chain links TRBV2 with TRBJ2-1, with D unclear. CDR3 size: 15 residues. Germline CDR1 SNHLY, CDR2 FYNNEI. V was cut by 2 bases and J by 9 bases, with 17 bases left in between. CDR3 sequence (DNA): TGTGCCAGCAGTGAAAACAGCCTCGGTTTGAGTGAGCAGTTCTTC. Translating it yields CASSENSLGLSEQFF.

This sequence joins TRBV28 and TRBJ2-1; D possibly corresponds to TRBD1 (6 bases). The CDR3 runs 12 residues. Trimming took off 6 bases at V and 10 bases at J, with 13 bases between the two ends. Germline CDR1 MDHEN, CDR2 SYDVKM. The CDR3 protein is CASSQGFREQFF. CDR3 DNA: TGTGCCAGCAGCCAGGGGTTCAGGGAGCAGTTCTTC. Based on the CDR3 plus reference TRBV28 and TRBJ2-1, the full variable domain is DVKVTQSSRYLVKRTGEKVFLECVQDMDHENMFWYRQDPGLGLRLIYFSYDVKMKEKGDIPEGYSVSREKKERFSLILESASTNQTSMYLCASSQGFREQFFGPGTRLTVL.

The chain joins TRBV19 to TRBJ1-2; the D gene is possibly TRBD1 (6 bases). The CDR3 totals 13 residues. Trimming cost V 10 bases and J 3 bases, with 15 bases left between them. Looked up from germline, CDR1 is LNHDA and CDR2 is SQIVND (reference sequence). The CDR3 spells CATTGIPYYGYTF. The CDR3 DNA reads as TGTGCCACTACAGGGATTCCCTACTATGGCTACACCTTC.

This chain uses TRBV11-2 with TRBJ2-5; D is perhaps TRBD2 (7 bases). CDR3 size: 15 residues. Trimming shortened V by 5 bases and J by 1 base, and 14 bases separated the two germline ends. CDR1 is SGHAT, CDR2 FQNNGV, per germline. The CDR3 is CASSLLGGAQETQYF. The CDR3, as DNA: TGTGCCAGCAGCCTTCTGGGGGGGGCCCAAGAGACCCAGTACTTC.